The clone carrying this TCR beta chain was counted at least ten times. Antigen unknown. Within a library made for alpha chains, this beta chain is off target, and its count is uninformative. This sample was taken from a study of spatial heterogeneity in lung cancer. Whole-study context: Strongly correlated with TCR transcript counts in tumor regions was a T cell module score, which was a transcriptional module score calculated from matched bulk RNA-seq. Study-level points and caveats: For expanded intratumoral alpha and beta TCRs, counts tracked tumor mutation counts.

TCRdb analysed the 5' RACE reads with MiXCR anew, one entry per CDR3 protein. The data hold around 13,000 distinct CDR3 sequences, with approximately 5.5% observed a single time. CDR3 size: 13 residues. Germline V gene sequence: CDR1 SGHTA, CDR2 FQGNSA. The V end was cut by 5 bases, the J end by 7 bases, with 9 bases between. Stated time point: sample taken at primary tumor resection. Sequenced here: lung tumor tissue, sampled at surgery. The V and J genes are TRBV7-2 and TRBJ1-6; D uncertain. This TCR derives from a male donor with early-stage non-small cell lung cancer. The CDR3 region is CASSPDGNSPLHF. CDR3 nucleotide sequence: TGTGCCAGCAGCCCGGACGGGAATTCACCCCTCCACTTT.